This passage covers 30 T cell receptor beta chains from one sample sequenced in a study of vaccination and CD4 T cells after COVID-19 (dated by TCRdb to 2022 to 2024). Library preparation used PCR. The data were produced on an Illumina iSeq 100. TCR sequencing of DNA from cultured CD4+ T cells used the Oncomine TCR Beta short-read assay at the Johns Hopkins FTIC core. TCRdb cleaned the public reads at Q25 with fastp, built clones with MiXCR and kept in-frame beta chains. A single entry per CDR3 protein holds the most common genes and DNA from its merged rows. The sample table holds roughly 11,000 distinct CDR3 sequences, of which under 50% were seen once. Of the sample, about a fifth falls within the top ten clones. Their antigen targets remain unknown. The sample's treatment or condition label, in plain terms: approximately nine-day PBMC culture with coronavirus spike peptide pools or control peptides (ViraFEST assay).

The sequencing used cultured CD4+ T cells from blood, collected after SARS-CoV-2 vaccination. The receptors stem from a human donor with COVID-19.

The genes are TRBV19 and TRBJ2-3, with TRBD1 matching over 9 bases. Germline lookup yields CDR1 LNHDA and CDR2 SQIVND (reference sequence). J was trimmed by 3 bases and V by 3 bases; bases with no gene match: 4. The CDR3 sequence is 15 residues long. The CDR3 region has the DNA TGTGCCAGTAGTATTGGACAGGGGAAAACAGATACGCAGTATTTT. Translated: CASSIGQGKTDTQYF.

This chain connects TRBV3-1 to TRBJ2-7, with a possible D match to TRBD1 (5 bases). V dropped 0 bases and J dropped 4 bases, with 10 bases sitting between them. Germline CDR1 and CDR2: LGHDT and YNNKEL (reference sequence). CDR3 length: 14 amino acids. CDR3 protein: CASSQEGARYEQYF. The CDR3 DNA is TGTGCCAGCAGCCAAGAAGGGGCGCGGTACGAGCAGTACTTC.

Only a few counts were recorded for this clonotype. The V call is TRBV28, the J call TRBJ1-2, with 10 bases identical to TRBD1. Germline V lookup: CDR1 MDHEN, CDR2 SYDVKM. This CDR3 has 13 residues. V was pared by 7 bases and J by 5 bases, with 4 bases of the junction left unmatched. The CDR3 bases are TGTGCCAGCAACGACAGGGGGCTATATGGCTACACCTTC. It encodes CASNDRGLYGYTF.

V is TRBV19 and J is TRBJ2-1; no firm D call. Per germline, CDR1 LNHDA and CDR2 SQIVND (reference sequence). The CDR3 consists of 11 residues. The V gene lost 3 bases and the J gene lost 5 bases, with 2 bases spanning the gap. CDR3 coding DNA: TGTGCCAGTAGTATTGACAATGAGCAGTTCTTC. Translation: CASSIDNEQFF.

The rearrangement links TRBV7-6 to TRBJ2-5; 10 bases are a match to TRBD2. V gave up 0 bases and J gave up 2 bases; unmatched junction bases: 12. CDR3 size: 19 residues. Germline CDR1 is SGHVS and CDR2 is FNYEAQ. The CDR3 DNA follows: TGTGCCAGCAGCTTAGCGACCCCAAAAGGTAGCGGGGGGCAAGAGACCCAGTACTTC. Encoded protein: CASSLATPKGSGGQETQYF.

The chain has TRBV12-3 or TRBV12-4 and TRBJ1-2, with D possibly matching TRBD1 (5 bases). CDR3 size: 16 residues. V dropped 5 bases and J dropped 4 bases, with 20 bases sitting between them. The chain's CDR3 is CASSPGTTFDSYGYTF. CDR3 bases: TGTGCCAGCAGTCCTGGGACGACCTTTGACTCCTATGGCTACACCTTC.

The chain is built from TRBV5-1 and TRBJ2-3; 7 positions match TRBD2. The CDR3 is 15 residues long. Trimming took 5 bases from V and 1 from J; bases not matched to a gene: 7. The germline V gene encodes CDR1 SGHRS and CDR2 YFSETQ. For the CDR3, the DNA is TGCGCCAGCAGGCCAAGCGGGGACCGCACAGATACGCAGTATTTT. As protein: CASRPSGDRTDTQYF.

This clonotype occurred a few times. The CDR3 DNA is TGTGCCAGCAAACACTACCAGACTAGCTCGCAAGAGACCCAGTACTTC. As protein: CASKHYQTSSQETQYF. The V gene is TRBV7-8, the J gene TRBJ2-5, with 7 bases fitting TRBD2. Germline CDR1 and CDR2: SGHVS and FQNEAQ. V lost 7 bases, J lost 2 bases, and 13 bases stayed unmatched. The CDR3 loop spans 16 amino acids.

The chain joins TRBV20-1 to TRBJ1-4; the D gene is possibly TRBD1 (5 bases). Trimming shortened V by 5 bases and J by 4 bases, and 14 bases separated the two germline ends. This CDR3 has 14 residues. The germline V gene encodes CDR1 DFQATT and CDR2 SNEGSKA (reference sequence). CDR3 nucleotide sequence: TGCAGTGCTTCACCGGGACCGATTAATGAAAAACTGTTTTTT. It specifies CSASPGPINEKLFF.

The chain couples TRBV12-3 or TRBV12-4 to TRBJ1-2; tentatively, D is TRBD1 (5 bases). Trimming took off 5 bases at V and 5 bases at J, with 12 bases between the two ends. The CDR3 sequence is 13 residues long. The CDR3 DNA is TGTGCCAGCAGTCATCGTTCAGGGTATGGCTACACCTTC. Amino acids: CASSHRSGYGYTF.

CDR3 coding DNA: TGCGCCAGCAGCTTAAGCGGGGCCCGATCTAGCGGGGAGCTGTTTTTT. It yields the protein CASSLSGARSSGELFF. The chain has TRBV5-1 and TRBJ2-2; TRBD2 aligns across 7 bases. Unmatched junction bases numbered 11, after V lost 2 bases and J lost 7 bases. The CDR3 runs 16 residues. Germline V CDR1 and CDR2: SGHRS, YFSETQ. Variable domain in full (rest from reference TRBV5-1 and TRBJ2-2): KAGVTQTPRYLIKTRGQQVTLSCSPISGHRSVSWYQQTPGQGLQFLFEYFSETQRNKGNFPGRFSGRQFSNSRSEMNVSTLELGDSALYLCASSLSGARSSGELFFGEGSRLTVL.

The chain employs TRBV2 and TRBJ2-3, with no clear D. The germline gives CDR1 SNHLY, CDR2 FYNNEI. The CDR3 has 14 residues. With 3 bases removed from V and 2 bases from J, the gap between germline ends came to 9 bases. For the CDR3, the DNA is TGTGCCAGCAGTGATGGGCTCCTCACAGATACGCAGTATTTT. It yields the protein CASSDGLLTDTQYF. Full variable domain (rest looked up from reference TRBV2 and TRBJ2-3): EPEVTQTPSHQVTQMGQEVILRCVPISNHLYFYWYRQILGQKVEFLVSFYNNEISEKSEIFDDQFSVERPDGSNFTLKIRSTKLEDSAMYFCASSDGLLTDTQYFGPGTRLTVL.

This chain uses TRBV6-1 with TRBJ1-3; TRBD1 agrees at 8 bases. This CDR3 comprises 19 residues. The germline CDR1 and CDR2 sequences are MNHNS and SASEGT. V was pared by 1 base and J by 0 bases, with 11 bases of the junction left unmatched. CDR3 in amino acids: CASSEGDRGEIFSGNTIYF. CDR3 bases: TGTGCCAGCAGTGAAGGTGACAGGGGCGAAATCTTCTCTGGAAACACCATATATTTT.

The J gene is TRBJ1-1, the V gene TRBV30; no clear D gene. Germline-derived CDR1 and CDR2 are GTSNPN and SVGIG (reference sequence). The CDR3 is 14 amino acids. Trimming pared 4 bases from V and 1 base from J, leaving 13 bases between. CDR3 nucleotides: TGTGCCTGGATTAGCCGCGCGCGGAACACTGAAGCTTTCTTT. This translates into CAWISRARNTEAFF.

The chain recombines TRBV27 with TRBJ2-3; D is undetermined. The CDR3 is 12 residues long. CDR1 MNHEY and CDR2 SMNVEV come from the germline V gene (reference sequence). Trimming removed 8 bases at V and 8 bases at J, with 14 bases between. The CDR3 nucleotides are TGTGCCAGCGGATCGTCTCGAGGTACGCAGTATTTT. It codes for CASGSSRGTQYF.

CDR3 DNA: TGTGCCAGTAGGGAGGGAGCTCTAGCCAAAAACATTCAGTACTTC. Translation: CASREGALAKNIQYF. V gene TRBV19 combines with J gene TRBJ2-4; TRBD2 is a possible D gene (6 bases). The germline V gene has CDR1 LNHDA and CDR2 SQIVND (reference sequence). V was clipped by 6 bases and J by 0 bases, with 12 bases between them. CDR3 size: 15 residues.

The chain recombines TRBV6-1 with TRBJ2-7, with D perhaps given as TRBD1 or TRBD2 (5 bases each). Trimming took 7 bases from V and 2 from J, leaving 12 bases between them. Germline CDR1 reads MNHNS; CDR2 reads SASEGT. The CDR3 covers 13 residues. CDR3 nucleotide sequence: TGTGCCAGCACCTTGGGACGGACCTACGAGCAGTACTTC. This sequence encodes CASTLGRTYEQYF.

This clonotype appeared a few times. The V call is TRBV7-8, the J call TRBJ2-5, with 11 bases aligning to TRBD2. The trim removed 3 bases at V and 5 bases at J, leaving 14 bases unmatched. This CDR3 has 18 amino acids. Germline V gene lookup returns CDR1 SGHVS and CDR2 FQNEAQ. CDR3 in DNA: TGTGCCAGCAGCTTTATGGCTAGCGGGGGGCCCCTGCCGGAGACCCAGTACTTC. It yields the protein CASSFMASGGPLPETQYF.

This clonotype occurred a few times. The CDR3 reads CASSTGTSGGVSTDTQYF. CDR3 coding DNA: TGTGCCAGCAGCACCGGGACTAGCGGGGGTGTTAGCACAGATACGCAGTATTTT. This sequence joins TRBV7-9 and TRBJ2-3; TRBD2 aligns across 14 bases. Trimming cost V 5 bases and J 0 bases; bases outside gene matches: 7. The CDR3 spans 18 residues. CDR1 and CDR2 from the germline V gene are SEHNR and FQNEAQ (reference sequence).

This clonotype was found a few times. This chain uses TRBV11-3 with TRBJ1-1; D is unclear. V was shortened by 5 bases and J by 0 bases, with 4 bases between the two germline ends. The CDR3 contains 12 residues. Germline loops: CDR1 SGHNT, CDR2 YENEEA. This CDR3 reads CASSPVNTEAFF. For the CDR3, the DNA is TGTGCCAGCAGCCCAGTGAACACTGAAGCTTTCTTT.

This clonotype was recorded a few times. The J gene is TRBJ2-1, the V gene TRBV6-1; the match to TRBD1 covers 10 bases. The junction had 18 bases not matched to a gene; V was cut back by 10 bases and J by 9 bases. Looked up from germline, CDR1 is MNHNS and CDR2 is SASEGT. The CDR3 consists of 16 residues. This CDR3 is CATSPPGQGFVREQFF. CDR3 in DNA: TGTGCCACCTCCCCCCCGGGACAGGGGTTTGTGCGTGAGCAGTTCTTC.

Only a few counts were recorded for this clonotype. This chain joins TRBV6-5 and TRBJ2-4; D uncertain. Deletions cut 4 bases from V and 13 bases from J, with 11 bases between. Germline V CDR1 and CDR2: MNHEY, SVGAGI. The CDR3 extends over 11 amino acids. The CDR3 DNA is TGTGCCAGCAGTTTCTCCGGCCGACAGTACTTC. The encoded protein is CASSFSGRQYF.

The chain recombines TRBV7-2 with TRBJ2-1; tentative D call: TRBD2 (6 bases). The ends were cut back, 3 bases at V and 9 bases at J, with 21 bases in the middle. The CDR3 spans 16 residues. CDR1 is SGHTA, CDR2 FQGNSA, per germline. The CDR3: CASSFRNETRTFEQFF. CDR3 in DNA: TGTGCCAGCAGCTTCAGGAACGAGACTAGGACCTTTGAGCAGTTCTTC.

This clonotype was seen only once. The rearrangement uses TRBV2 and TRBJ1-1, with unresolved D. Trimming cost V 7 bases and J 1 base, with 10 bases left between them. This CDR3 has 13 amino acids. The germline gives CDR1 SNHLY, CDR2 FYNNEI. The CDR3 DNA follows: TGTGCCAGCACCGGTAATTCGAACACTGAAGCTTTCTTT. Protein: CASTGNSNTEAFF.

V and J are TRBV19 and TRBJ1-2; D is unresolved. CDR3 length equals 16 residues. The V gene lost 6 bases and the J gene lost 2 bases, with 19 bases spanning the gap. Germline CDR1 reads LNHDA; CDR2 reads SQIVND (reference sequence). The CDR3 loop reads CASRMGLTAPNYGYTF. In DNA, the CDR3 is TGTGCCAGTAGGATGGGTCTCACAGCACCCAACTATGGCTACACCTTC.

J is TRBJ1-1 and V is TRBV7-3, with 11 bases identical to TRBD1. In germline, CDR1 is SGHTA, CDR2 FQGTGA. V shed 0 bases and J 14 bases; nucleotides not matched to a gene: 8. The CDR3 totals 14 residues. This chain's CDR3 is CASSLTSRDRGRFF. CDR3 coding DNA: TGTGCCAGCAGCTTAACTAGCCGGGACAGGGGGAGGTTCTTT.

This clonotype was counted between two and nine times. This chain joins TRBV11-2 and TRBJ2-3, with D perhaps matching TRBD1 or TRBD2 (7 bases each). This CDR3 region has 16 residues. Germline CDR1 reads SGHAT; CDR2 reads FQNNGV. V shed 0 bases and J shed 8 bases, with 18 bases lying between them. For the CDR3, the DNA is TGTGCCAGCAGCTTAGAAGGGGGCGGGGGAGCCTTTACGCAGTATTTT. This codes for CASSLEGGGGAFTQYF.

V gene TRBV7-9 combines with J gene TRBJ1-6; D possibly corresponds to TRBD1 (6 bases). CDR3 length: 16 residues. From germline, CDR1 is SEHNR and CDR2 FQNEAQ (reference sequence). Trimming left V 2 bases short and J 4 bases short, with 12 bases between. The CDR3 bases are TGTGCCAGCAGCTTACTGGGGCAGGGGTATAATTCACCCCTCCACTTT. Translated, it gives CASSLLGQGYNSPLHF.

This clonotype has just one count. The chain couples TRBV11-3 to TRBJ2-3; 9 bases map to TRBD2. Germline assignment: CDR1 SGHNT and CDR2 YENEEA. There are 16 residues in the CDR3. Trimming cost V 5 bases and J 2 bases; bases outside gene matches: 8. The CDR3 DNA sequence: TGTGCCAGCAGCCCCCAGCGGGGGGCCACCACAGATACGCAGTATTTT. This codes for CASSPQRGATTDTQYF.

This rearrangement joins TRBV15 to TRBJ2-1; D not certain. This CDR3 has 14 residues. V dropped 0 bases and J dropped 4 bases, with 7 bases sitting between them. CDR1 is LNHNV, CDR2 YYDKDF, per germline (reference sequence). The CDR3 DNA sequence: TGTGCCACCAGCAGAGATTTGACTTACAATGAGCAGTTCTTC. It translates to CATSRDLTYNEQFF.